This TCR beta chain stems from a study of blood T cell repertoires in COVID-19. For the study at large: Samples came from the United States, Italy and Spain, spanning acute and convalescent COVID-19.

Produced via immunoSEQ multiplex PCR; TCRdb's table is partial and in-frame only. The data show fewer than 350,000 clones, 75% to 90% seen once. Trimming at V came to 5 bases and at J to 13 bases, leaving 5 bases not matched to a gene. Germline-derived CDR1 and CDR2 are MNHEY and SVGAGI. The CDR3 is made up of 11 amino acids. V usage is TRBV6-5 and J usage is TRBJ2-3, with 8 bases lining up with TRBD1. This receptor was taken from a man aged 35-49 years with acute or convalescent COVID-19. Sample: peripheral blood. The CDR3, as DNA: TGTGCCAGCAGTCCAGGGGGCTGGAAGTATTTT. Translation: CASSPGGWKYF.